The present entry profiles one T cell receptor (beta chain) with its context. The sample belongs to a study of blood T cell repertoires in COVID-19. Study context: COVID-19 samples collected from the United States, Italy and Spain covered acute and convalescent phases. The cDNA or gDNA used as material had been derived from T cells, B-cell-depleted T cells, or PBMCs.

In the authors' workflow: Researchers report that nucleated cell counts were estimated from reference gene primer amplification. Assay used: immunoSEQ multiplex PCR; TCRdb lists only in-frame clones, some missing. From that table come the V and J calls and clone size; the DNA was used to work out D and trimming. Of around 190,000 clones in the sample, under 90% were seen once. The source is a man in his sixties with acute or convalescent COVID-19. The sequencing sample was made of peripheral blood.

The CDR3 DNA sequence: TGTGCCAGCAGCCCTACCTCAGGGGTTGATTCACCCCTCCACTTT. Amino acid sequence: CASSPTSGVDSPLHF. The V gene is TRBV5-5, the J gene TRBJ1-6, with a weak D call TRBD1 (6 bases). The CDR3 has 15 amino acids. The V and J ends lost 4 bases and 8 bases respectively, with 16 bases between them. Germline V gene data show CDR1 as SGHKS and CDR2 as YYEKEE (reference sequence).